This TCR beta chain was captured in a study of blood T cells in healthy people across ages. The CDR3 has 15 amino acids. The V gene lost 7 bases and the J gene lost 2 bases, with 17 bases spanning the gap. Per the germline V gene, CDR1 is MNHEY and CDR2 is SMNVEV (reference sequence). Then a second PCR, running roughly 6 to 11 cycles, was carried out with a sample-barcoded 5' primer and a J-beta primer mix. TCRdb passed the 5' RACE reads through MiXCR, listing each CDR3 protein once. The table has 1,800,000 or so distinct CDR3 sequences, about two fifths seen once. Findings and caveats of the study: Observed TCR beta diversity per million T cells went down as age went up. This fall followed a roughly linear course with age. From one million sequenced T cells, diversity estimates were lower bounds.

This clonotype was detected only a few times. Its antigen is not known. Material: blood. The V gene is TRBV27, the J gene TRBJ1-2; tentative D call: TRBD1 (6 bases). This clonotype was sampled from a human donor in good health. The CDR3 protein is CASTLRAGANYGYTF. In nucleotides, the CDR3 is TGTGCCAGCACTCTTCGGGCAGGGGCCAACTATGGCTACACCTTC.